This TCR beta chain was captured in a study of T cells in tumors after PD-1 blockade. Sequencing was performed with immunoSEQ multiplex PCR; in TCRdb, only in-frame clones are kept and a portion is missing. The table lists around 35,000 clones, 55% to 80% of them singletons. The CDR3 covers 16 residues. Trimming stripped 6 bases from V and 2 bases from J, with 18 bases between. The germline gives CDR1 MNHEY, CDR2 SVGEGT. This clonotype originated in a human donor with basal cell carcinoma. Specimen: PBMCs, collected after anti-PD-1 treatment. The rearrangement uses TRBV6-2 or TRBV6-3 and TRBJ2-3; maybe TRBD2 (6 bases). The CDR3 loop is CASSPYSGGVTDTQYF. CDR3 nucleotides: TGTGCCAGCAGCCCATACAGTGGAGGGGTCACAGATACGCAGTATTTT.